The 3 T cell receptor beta chains listed next were all sequenced from one sample in a study of blood T cell repertoires in COVID-19. Sequencing used immunoSEQ multiplex PCR; TCRdb keeps in-frame clones, though not all of them. Of about 370,000 clones detected, more than 80% appear once; the ten largest clones hold less than 3.5%. The sample comprised peripheral blood. These receptors all stem from a woman in her twenties or thirties with COVID-19, enrolled during active disease.

CDR3 protein: CASSELEAFF. CDR3 DNA: TGTGCCAGCAGTGAACTGGAAGCTTTCTTT. J is TRBJ1-1 and V is TRBV6-1; D unclear. CDR3 length: 10 residues. Germline V lookup: CDR1 MNHNS, CDR2 SASEGT. V lost 2 bases, J lost 8 bases, and 3 bases lay in between.

The chain is built from TRBV27 and TRBJ1-2; tentative D call: TRBD1 (6 bases). Per the germline V gene, CDR1 is MNHEY and CDR2 is SMNVEV (reference sequence). CDR3 length equals 15 residues. With 4 bases removed from V and 3 bases from J, the gap between germline ends came to 15 bases. CDR3 in DNA: TGTGCCAGCAGTTCCAGCCTCAGGGGCGACTATGGCTACACCTTC. Its protein is CASSSSLRGDYGYTF.

V is TRBV30 and J is TRBJ2-2; 8 bases are a match to TRBD2. V was clipped by 4 bases and J by 6 bases; unmatched bases: 22. Germline V CDR1 and CDR2: GTSNPN, SVGIG (reference sequence). This CDR3 has 19 residues. CDR3 nucleotides: TGTGCCTGGACGGAAGGCCTAGTTCTAGCGGGCCGCGGTCCCGGGGAGCTGTTTTTT. It codes for CAWTEGLVLAGRGPGELFF. The full variable domain, rest sourced from reference TRBV30 and TRBJ2-2, is SQTIHQWPATLVQPVGSPLSLECTVEGTSNPNLYWYRQAAGRGLQLLFYSVGIGQISSEVPQNLSASRPQDRQFILSSKKLLLSDSGFYLCAWTEGLVLAGRGPGELFFGEGSRLTVL.